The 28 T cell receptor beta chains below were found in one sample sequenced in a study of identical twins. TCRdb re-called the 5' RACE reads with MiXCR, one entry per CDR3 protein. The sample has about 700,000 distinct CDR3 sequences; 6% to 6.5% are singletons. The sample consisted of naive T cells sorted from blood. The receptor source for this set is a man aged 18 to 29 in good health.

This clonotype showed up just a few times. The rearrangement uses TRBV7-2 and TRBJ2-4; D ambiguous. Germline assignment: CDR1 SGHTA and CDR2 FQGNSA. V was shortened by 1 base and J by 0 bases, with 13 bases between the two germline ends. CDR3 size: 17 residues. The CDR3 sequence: CASSLVRQALAKNIQYF. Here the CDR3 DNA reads TGTGCCAGCAGCTTAGTTAGGCAGGCGCTAGCCAAAAACATTCAGTACTTC.

CDR3 protein: CASSQGVAGAYNEQFF. The DNA of the CDR3 is TGTGCCAGCAGCCAAGGTGTAGCGGGAGCCTACAATGAGCAGTTCTTC. The chain is built from TRBV4-2 and TRBJ2-1; 9 bases fit TRBD2. Germline V gives CDR1 LGHNA, CDR2 YNFKEQ. The J segment lost 2 bases and the V segment lost 1 base, leaving 3 bases of the junction unmatched. The CDR3 consists of 16 residues.

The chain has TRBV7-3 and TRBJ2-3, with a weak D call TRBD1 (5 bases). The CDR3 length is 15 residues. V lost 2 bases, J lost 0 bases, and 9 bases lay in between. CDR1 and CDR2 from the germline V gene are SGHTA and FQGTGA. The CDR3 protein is CASSLSGFSTDTQYF. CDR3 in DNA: TGTGCCAGCAGCTTATCAGGGTTCAGCACAGATACGCAGTATTTT. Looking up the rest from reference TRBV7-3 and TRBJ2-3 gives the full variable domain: GAGVSQTPSNKVTEKGKYVELRCDPISGHTALYWYRQSLGQGPEFLIYFQGTGAADDSGLPNDRFFAVRPEGSVSTLKIQRTERGDSAVYLCASSLSGFSTDTQYFGPGTRLTVL.

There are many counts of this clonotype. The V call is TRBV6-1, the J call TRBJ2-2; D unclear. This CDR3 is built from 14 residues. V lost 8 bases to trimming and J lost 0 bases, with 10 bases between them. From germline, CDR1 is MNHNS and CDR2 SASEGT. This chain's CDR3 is CASLGRSNTGELFF. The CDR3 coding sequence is TGTGCCAGCCTCGGGCGTTCGAACACCGGGGAGCTGTTTTTT.

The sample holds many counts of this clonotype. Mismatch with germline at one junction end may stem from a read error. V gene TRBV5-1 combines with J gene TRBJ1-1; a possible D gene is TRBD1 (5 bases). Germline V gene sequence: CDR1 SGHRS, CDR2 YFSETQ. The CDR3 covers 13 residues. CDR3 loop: CASSFGQNTEAFF. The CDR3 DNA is TGTGCCAGCAGTTTTGGACAGAACACTGAAGCTTTCTTT.

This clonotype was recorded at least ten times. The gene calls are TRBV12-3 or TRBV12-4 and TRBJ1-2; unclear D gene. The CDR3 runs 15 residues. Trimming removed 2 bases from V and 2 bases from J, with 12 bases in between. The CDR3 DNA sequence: TGTGCCAGCAGTTTATTGCGGGCCCCAAACTATGGCTACACCTTC. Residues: CASSLLRAPNYGYTF.

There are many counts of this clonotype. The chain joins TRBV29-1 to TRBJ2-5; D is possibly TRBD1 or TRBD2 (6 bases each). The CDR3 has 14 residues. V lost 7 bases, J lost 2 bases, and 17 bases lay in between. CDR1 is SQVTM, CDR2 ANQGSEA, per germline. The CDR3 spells CSATWGAVQETQYF. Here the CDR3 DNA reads TGCAGCGCTACCTGGGGGGCAGTGCAAGAGACCCAGTACTTC.

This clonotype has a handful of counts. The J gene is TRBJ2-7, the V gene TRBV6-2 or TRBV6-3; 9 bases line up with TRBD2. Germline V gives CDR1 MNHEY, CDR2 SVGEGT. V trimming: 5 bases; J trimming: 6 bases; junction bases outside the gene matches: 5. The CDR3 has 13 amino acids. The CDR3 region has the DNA TGTGCCAGCAGTCGGCGGGAGGGTACCGAGCAGTACTTC. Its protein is CASSRREGTEQYF.

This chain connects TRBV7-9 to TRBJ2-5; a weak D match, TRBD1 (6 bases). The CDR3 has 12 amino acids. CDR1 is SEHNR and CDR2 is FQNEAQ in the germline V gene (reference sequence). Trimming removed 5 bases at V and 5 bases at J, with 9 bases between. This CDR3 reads CASSTGFETQYF. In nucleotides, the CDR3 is TGTGCCAGCAGCACAGGGTTCGAGACCCAGTACTTC. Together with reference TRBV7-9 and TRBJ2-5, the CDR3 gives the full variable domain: DTGVSQNPRHKITKRGQNVTFRCDPISEHNRLYWYRQTLGQGPEFLTYFQNEAQLEKSRLLSDRFSAERPKGSFSTLEIQRTEQGDSAMYLCASSTGFETQYFGPGTRLLVL.

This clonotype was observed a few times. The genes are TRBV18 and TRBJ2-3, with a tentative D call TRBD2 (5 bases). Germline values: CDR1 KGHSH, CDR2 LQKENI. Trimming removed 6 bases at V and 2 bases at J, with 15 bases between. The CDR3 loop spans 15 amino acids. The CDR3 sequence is CASSTKKGVTDTQYF. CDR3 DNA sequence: TGTGCCAGCTCTACGAAAAAGGGAGTCACAGATACGCAGTATTTT.

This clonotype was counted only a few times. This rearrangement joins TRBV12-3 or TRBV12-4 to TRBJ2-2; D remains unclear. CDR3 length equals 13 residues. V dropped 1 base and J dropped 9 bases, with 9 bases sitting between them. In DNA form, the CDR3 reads TGTGCCAGCAGTTTAGGAGTTCCGAGGGAGCTGTTTTTT. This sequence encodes CASSLGVPRELFF.

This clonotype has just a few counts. CDR3 protein: CASSPGDRRSNTEAFF. The CDR3 coding sequence is TGCGCCAGCAGCCCCGGGGACAGGCGTTCCAACACTGAAGCTTTCTTT. This chain joins TRBV5-1 and TRBJ1-1, with TRBD1 matching 8 bases. Trimming cost V 4 bases and J 2 bases; bases outside gene matches: 10. The CDR3 is made up of 16 amino acids. Germline values: CDR1 SGHRS, CDR2 YFSETQ. Full variable domain (outside the CDR3, taken from reference TRBV5-1 and TRBJ1-1): KAGVTQTPRYLIKTRGQQVTLSCSPISGHRSVSWYQQTPGQGLQFLFEYFSETQRNKGNFPGRFSGRQFSNSRSEMNVSTLELGDSALYLCASSPGDRRSNTEAFFGQGTRLTVV.

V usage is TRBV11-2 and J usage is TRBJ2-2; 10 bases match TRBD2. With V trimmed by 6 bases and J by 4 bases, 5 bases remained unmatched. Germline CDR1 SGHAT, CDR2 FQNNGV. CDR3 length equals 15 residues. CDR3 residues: CASRELAGSTGELFF. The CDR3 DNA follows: TGTGCCAGCAGGGAACTAGCGGGAAGCACCGGGGAGCTGTTTTTT.

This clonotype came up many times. The CDR3 DNA reads TGTGCCACCAGTGAAATCACGGTCAGGGGGCAGGAGACCCAGTACTTC. Amino acids: CATSEITVRGQETQYF. This chain uses TRBV24-1 with TRBJ2-5, with 8 positions matching TRBD1. The V gene's germline CDR1 is KGHDR and CDR2 SFDVKD. The V segment lost 4 bases and the J segment 5 bases; nucleotides outside the gene matches: 11. The CDR3 is made up of 16 amino acids.

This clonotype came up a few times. CDR3 nucleotide sequence: TGCGCCAGCAGCGCGGACAGCTCTGGAAACACCATATATTTT. Its translation is CASSADSSGNTIYF. The chain carries TRBV5-1 and TRBJ1-3, with D perhaps matching TRBD1 (6 bases). CDR1 is SGHRS and CDR2 is YFSETQ in the germline V gene. Trimming cost V 4 bases and J 0 bases, with 8 bases left between them. The CDR3 is 14 amino acids.

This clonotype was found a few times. The CDR3 nucleotides are TGTGCCAGCAGCTTATCTCCAGCGGGCAGACAGCCCCAGCATTTT. This encodes CASSLSPAGRQPQHF. The chain links TRBV7-8 to TRBJ1-5; D remains ambiguous. The length of the CDR3 is 15 residues. V lost 2 bases, J lost 7 bases, and 15 bases lay in between. Germline CDR1 SGHVS, CDR2 FQNEAQ.

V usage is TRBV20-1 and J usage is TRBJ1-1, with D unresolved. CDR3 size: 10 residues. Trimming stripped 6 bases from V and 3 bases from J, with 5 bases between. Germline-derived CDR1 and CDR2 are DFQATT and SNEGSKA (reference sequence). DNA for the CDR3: TGCAGTGCGGGCTACACTGAAGCTTTCTTT. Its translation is CSAGYTEAFF.

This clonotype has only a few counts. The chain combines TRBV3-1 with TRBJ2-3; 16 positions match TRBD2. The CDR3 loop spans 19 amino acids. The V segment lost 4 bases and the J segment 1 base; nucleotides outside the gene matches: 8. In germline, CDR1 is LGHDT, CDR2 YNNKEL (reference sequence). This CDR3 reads CASSPIGGTSGRGTDTQYF. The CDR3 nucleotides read TGTGCCAGCAGCCCCATAGGGGGGACTAGCGGGAGGGGCACAGATACGCAGTATTTT.

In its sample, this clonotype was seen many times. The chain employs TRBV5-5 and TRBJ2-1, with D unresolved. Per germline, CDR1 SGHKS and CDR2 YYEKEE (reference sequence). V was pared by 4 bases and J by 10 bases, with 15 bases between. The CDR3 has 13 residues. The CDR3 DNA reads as TGTGCCAGCAGCCTGGAACAGCGAAGCGAGCAGTTCTTC. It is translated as CASSLEQRSEQFF.

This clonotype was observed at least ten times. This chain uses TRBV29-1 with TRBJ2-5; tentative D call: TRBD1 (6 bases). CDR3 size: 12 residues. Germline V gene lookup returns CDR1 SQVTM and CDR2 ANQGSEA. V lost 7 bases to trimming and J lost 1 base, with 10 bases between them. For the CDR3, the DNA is TGCAGCGCCCTCAGGGGCCAAGAGACCCAGTACTTC. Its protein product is CSALRGQETQYF.

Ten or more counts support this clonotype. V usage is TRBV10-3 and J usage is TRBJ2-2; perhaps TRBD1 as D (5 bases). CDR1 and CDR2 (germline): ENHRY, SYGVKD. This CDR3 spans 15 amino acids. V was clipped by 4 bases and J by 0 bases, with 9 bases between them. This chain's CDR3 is CAISGSRANTGELFF. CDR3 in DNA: TGTGCCATCAGTGGAAGCAGGGCGAACACCGGGGAGCTGTTTTTT.

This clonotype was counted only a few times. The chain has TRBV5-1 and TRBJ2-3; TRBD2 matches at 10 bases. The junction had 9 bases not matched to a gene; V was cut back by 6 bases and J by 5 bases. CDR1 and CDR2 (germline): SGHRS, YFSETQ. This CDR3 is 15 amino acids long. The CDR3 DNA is TGCGCCAGCACCATTAGCGGGAGGCTTCAAGATACGCAGTATTTT. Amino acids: CASTISGRLQDTQYF.

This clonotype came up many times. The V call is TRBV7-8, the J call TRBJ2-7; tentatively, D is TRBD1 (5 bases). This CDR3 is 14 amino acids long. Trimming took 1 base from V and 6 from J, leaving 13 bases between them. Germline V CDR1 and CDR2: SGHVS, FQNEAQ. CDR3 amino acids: CASSLDSVRVEQYF. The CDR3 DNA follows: TGTGCCAGCAGCTTAGACAGTGTCAGGGTCGAGCAGTACTTC.

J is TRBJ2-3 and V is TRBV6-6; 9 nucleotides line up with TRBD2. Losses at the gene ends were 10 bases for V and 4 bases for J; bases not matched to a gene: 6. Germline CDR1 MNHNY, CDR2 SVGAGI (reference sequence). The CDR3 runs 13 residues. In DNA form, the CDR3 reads TGTGCCACCGGCGGGAGGGCCCCAGATACGCAGTATTTT. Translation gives CATGGRAPDTQYF.

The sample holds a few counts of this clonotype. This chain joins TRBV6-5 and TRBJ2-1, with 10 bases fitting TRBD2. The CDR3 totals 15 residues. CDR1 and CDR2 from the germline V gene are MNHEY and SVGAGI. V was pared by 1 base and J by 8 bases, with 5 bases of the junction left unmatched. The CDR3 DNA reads TGTGCCAGCAGTTACTTAGCGGGAGGAGGCGATGAGCAGTTCTTC. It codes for CASSYLAGGGDEQFF.

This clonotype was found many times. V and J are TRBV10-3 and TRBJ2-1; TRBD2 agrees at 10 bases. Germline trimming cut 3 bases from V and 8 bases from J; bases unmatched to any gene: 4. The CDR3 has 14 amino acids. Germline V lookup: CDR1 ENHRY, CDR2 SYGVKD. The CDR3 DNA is TGTGCCATCAGTGACCTAGCGGGAGAGGATGAGCAGTTCTTC. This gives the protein CAISDLAGEDEQFF.

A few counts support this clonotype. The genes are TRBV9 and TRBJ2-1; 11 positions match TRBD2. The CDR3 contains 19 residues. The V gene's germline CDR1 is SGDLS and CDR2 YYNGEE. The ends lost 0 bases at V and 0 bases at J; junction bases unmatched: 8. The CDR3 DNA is TGTGCCAGCAGCGTAGGGCTAGCGGGAGGACCGAGCTCCTACAATGAGCAGTTCTTC. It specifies CASSVGLAGGPSSYNEQFF.

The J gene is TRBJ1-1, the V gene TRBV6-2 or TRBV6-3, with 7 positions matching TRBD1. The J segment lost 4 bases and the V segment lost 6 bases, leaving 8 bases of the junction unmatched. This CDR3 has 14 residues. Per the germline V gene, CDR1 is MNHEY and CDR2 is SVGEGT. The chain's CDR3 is CASSLLQGGTEAFF. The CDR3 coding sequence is TGTGCCAGCAGCCTGCTGCAGGGGGGCACTGAAGCTTTCTTT.